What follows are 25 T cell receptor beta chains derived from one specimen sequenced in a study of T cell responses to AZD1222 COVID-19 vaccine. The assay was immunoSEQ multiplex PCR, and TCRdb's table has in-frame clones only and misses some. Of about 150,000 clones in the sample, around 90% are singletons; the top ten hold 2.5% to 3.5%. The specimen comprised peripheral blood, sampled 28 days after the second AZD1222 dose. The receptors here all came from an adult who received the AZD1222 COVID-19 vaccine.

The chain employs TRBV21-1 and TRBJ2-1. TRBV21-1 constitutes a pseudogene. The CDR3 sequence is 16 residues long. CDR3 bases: TGTGCCAGCAGCAAACCCCGGCTGCTAGGGTACAATGAGCAGTTCTTC. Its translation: CASSKPRLLGYNEQFF.

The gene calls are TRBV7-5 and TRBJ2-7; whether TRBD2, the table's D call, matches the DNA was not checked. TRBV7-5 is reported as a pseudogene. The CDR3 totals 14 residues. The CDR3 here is CARSLASGSLEQYF. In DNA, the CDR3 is TGTGCCAGAAGCCTCGCTAGCGGGAGCCTCGAGCAGTACTTC.

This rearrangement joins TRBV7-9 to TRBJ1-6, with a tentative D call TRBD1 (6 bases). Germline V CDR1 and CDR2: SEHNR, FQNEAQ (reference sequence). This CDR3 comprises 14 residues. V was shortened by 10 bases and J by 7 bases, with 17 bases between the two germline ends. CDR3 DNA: TGTGCCACCCAAGCCGGGACACAGAATTCACCCCTCCACTTT. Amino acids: CATQAGTQNSPLHF.

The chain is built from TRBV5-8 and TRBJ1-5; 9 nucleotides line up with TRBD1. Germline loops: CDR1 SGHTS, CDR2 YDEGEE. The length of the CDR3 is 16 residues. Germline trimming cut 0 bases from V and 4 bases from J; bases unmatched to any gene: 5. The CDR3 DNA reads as TGTGCCAGCAGCTTGGGAACAGGGGGCCTGAATCAGCCCCAGCATTTT. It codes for CASSLGTGGLNQPQHF. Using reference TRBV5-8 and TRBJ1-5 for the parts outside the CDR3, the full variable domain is EAGVTQSPTHLIKTRGQQATLRCSPISGHTSVYWYQQALGLGLQFLLWYDEGEERNRGNFPPRFSGRQFPNYSSELNVNALELEDSALYLCASSLGTGGLNQPQHFGDGTRLSIL.

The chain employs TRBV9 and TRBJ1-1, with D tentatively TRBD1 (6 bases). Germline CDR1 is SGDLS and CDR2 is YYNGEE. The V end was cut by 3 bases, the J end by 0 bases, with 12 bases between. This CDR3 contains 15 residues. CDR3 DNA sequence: TGTGCCAGCAGCGCCCCGACAGGATTGAACACTGAAGCTTTCTTT. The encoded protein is CASSAPTGLNTEAFF. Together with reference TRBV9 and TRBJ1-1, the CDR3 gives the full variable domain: DSGVTQTPKHLITATGQRVTLRCSPRSGDLSVYWYQQSLDQGLQFLIQYYNGEERAKGNILERFSAQQFPDLHSELNLSSLELGDSALYFCASSAPTGLNTEAFFGQGTRLTVV.

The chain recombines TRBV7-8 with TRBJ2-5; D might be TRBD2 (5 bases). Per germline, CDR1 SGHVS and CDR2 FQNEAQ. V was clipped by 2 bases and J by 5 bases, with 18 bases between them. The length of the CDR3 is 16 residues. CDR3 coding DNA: TGTGCCAGCAGCTTAAGGTCCGGGAAAAGACCGGAGACCCAGTACTTC. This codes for CASSLRSGKRPETQYF.

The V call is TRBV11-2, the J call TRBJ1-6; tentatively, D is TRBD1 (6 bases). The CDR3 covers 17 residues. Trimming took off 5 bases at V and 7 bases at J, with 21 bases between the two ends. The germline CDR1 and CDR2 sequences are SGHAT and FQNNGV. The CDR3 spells CASSPGDRLVSNSPLHF. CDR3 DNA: TGTGCCAGCAGCCCCGGCGACAGGCTCGTTTCCAATTCACCCCTCCACTTT.

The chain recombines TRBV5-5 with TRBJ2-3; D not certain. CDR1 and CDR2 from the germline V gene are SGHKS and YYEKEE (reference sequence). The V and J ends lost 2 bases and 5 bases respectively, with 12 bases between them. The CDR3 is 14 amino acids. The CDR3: CASSFSGQVDTQYF. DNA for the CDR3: TGTGCCAGCAGCTTCTCCGGGCAAGTAGATACGCAGTATTTT.

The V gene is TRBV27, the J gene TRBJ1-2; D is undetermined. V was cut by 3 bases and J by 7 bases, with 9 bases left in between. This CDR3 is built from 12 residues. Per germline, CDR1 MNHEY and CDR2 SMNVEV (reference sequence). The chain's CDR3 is CASSFGLLGYTF. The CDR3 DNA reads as TGTGCCAGCAGTTTCGGCCTGCTTGGCTACACCTTC.

The CDR3 DNA sequence: TGTGCCAGCGAGACAGGCACGCCGGAGGGCTACACCTTC. It yields the protein CASETGTPEGYTF. The genes are TRBV12-3 or TRBV12-4 and TRBJ1-2, with D perhaps matching TRBD1 (6 bases). The V end was cut by 8 bases, the J end by 8 bases, with 18 bases between. There are 13 residues in the CDR3.

The CDR3: CASSLSPGAEQYF. The DNA for the CDR3 is TGTGCCAGCAGTTTAAGCCCGGGGGCCGAGCAGTACTTC. This chain joins TRBV27 and TRBJ2-7, with D perhaps being TRBD1 or TRBD2 (6 bases each). Deletions cut 2 bases from V and 6 bases from J, with 11 bases between. CDR3 length equals 13 residues. Per germline, CDR1 MNHEY and CDR2 SMNVEV (reference sequence).

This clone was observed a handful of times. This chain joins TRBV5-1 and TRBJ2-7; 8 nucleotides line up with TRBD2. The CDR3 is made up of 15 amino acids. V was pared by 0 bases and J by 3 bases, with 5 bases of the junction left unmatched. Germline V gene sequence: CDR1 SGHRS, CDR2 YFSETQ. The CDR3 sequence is CASSLAGGRNYEQYF. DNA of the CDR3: TGCGCCAGCAGCTTGGCCGGCGGGAGGAACTACGAGCAGTACTTC.

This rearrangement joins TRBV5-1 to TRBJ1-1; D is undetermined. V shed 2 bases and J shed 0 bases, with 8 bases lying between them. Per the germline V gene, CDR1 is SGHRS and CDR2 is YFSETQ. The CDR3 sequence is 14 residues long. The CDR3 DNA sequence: TGCGCCAGCAGCTTAGGTCCCATGAACACTGAAGCTTTCTTT. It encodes CASSLGPMNTEAFF.

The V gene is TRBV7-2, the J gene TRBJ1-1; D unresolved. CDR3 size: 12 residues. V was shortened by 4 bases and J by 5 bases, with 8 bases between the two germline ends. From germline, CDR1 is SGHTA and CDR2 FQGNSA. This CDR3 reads CASSSVRTEAFF. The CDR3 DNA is TGTGCCAGCAGCTCCGTAAGGACTGAAGCTTTCTTT.

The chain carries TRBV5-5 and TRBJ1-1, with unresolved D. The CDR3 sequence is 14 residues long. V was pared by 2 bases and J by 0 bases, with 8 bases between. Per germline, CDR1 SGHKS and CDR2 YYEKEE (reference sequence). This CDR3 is CASSFGFMNTEAFF. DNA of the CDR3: TGTGCCAGCAGCTTTGGATTCATGAACACTGAAGCTTTCTTT.

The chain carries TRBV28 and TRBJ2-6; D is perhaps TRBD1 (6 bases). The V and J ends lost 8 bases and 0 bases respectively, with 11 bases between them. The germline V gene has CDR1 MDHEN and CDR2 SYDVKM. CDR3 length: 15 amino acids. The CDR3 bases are TGTGCCAGCTCTGACAGGCTCTCTGGGGCCAACGTCCTGACTTTC. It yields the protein CASSDRLSGANVLTF.

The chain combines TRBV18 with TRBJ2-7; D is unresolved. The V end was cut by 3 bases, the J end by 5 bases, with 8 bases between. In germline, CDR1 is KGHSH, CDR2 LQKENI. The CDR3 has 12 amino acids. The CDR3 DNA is TGTGCCAGCTCACCCCTAAAAGACGAGCAGTACTTC. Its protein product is CASSPLKDEQYF.

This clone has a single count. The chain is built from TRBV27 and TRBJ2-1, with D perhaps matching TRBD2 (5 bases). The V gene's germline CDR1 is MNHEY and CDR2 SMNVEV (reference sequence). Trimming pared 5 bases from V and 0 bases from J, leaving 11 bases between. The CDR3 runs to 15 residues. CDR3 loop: CASSVGSGSYNEQFF. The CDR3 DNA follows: TGTGCCAGCAGTGTGGGGAGCGGCTCCTACAATGAGCAGTTCTTC.

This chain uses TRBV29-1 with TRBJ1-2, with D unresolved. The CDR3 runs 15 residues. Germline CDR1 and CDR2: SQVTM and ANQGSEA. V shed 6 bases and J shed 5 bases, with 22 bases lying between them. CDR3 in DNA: TGCAGCGTCCCCGAGTTGTCACCATCGGGGTATGGCTACACCTTC. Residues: CSVPELSPSGYGYTF.

The DNA for the CDR3 is TGCGCCAGCAGATCCCCCATAAATAGATCTGGAAACACCATATATTTT. Its translation is CASRSPINRSGNTIYF. The V call is TRBV5-1, the J call TRBJ1-3; no definite D call. In germline, CDR1 is SGHRS, CDR2 YFSETQ. V lost 5 bases and J 1 base, leaving 16 bases between the germline ends. The CDR3 totals 16 residues.

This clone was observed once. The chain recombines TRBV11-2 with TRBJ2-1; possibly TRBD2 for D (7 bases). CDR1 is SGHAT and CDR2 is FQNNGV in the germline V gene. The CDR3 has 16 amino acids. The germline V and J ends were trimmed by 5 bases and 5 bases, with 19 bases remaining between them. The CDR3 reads CASSPQGLAADNEQFF. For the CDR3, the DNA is TGTGCCAGCAGCCCTCAGGGGCTAGCGGCTGACAATGAGCAGTTCTTC.

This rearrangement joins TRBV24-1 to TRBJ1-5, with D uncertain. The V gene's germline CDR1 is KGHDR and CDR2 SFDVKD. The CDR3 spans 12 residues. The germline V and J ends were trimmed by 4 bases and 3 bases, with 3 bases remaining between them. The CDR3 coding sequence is TGTGCCACCAGTGAGGCCAATCAGCCCCAGCATTTT. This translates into CATSEANQPQHF.

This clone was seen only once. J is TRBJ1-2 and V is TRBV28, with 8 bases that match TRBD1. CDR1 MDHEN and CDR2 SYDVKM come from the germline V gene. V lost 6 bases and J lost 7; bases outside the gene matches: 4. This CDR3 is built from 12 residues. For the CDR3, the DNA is TGTGCCAGCAGCCCAACAGGGGGTGGCTACACCTTC. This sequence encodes CASSPTGGGYTF.

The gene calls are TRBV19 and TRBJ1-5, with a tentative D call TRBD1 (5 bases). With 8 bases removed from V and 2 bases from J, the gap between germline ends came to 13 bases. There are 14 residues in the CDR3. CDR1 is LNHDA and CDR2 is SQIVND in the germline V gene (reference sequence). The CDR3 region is CASRGQGGNQPQHF. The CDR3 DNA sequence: TGTGCCAGTCGCGGACAAGGGGGCAATCAGCCCCAGCATTTT.

CDR3 DNA: TGTGCCAGCAGTTTCCTAGCTGGGGAGCTGTTTTTT. This gives the protein CASSFLAGELFF. This chain uses TRBV12-3 or TRBV12-4 with TRBJ2-2; maybe TRBD2 (5 bases). The V gene lost 3 bases and the J gene lost 8 bases, with 7 bases spanning the gap. The CDR3 is made up of 12 amino acids.